This T cell receptor beta chain was recovered during a study of molecular identifiers for immune sequencing clone quantification. Looking at the study overall: For replicates, RNA isolated from about 20,000 or 100,000 naive CD8 cells was divided into five portions, of which four were sequenced. Study-wide points: The sizes of highly expanded clones could be underestimated when identical TCR molecules share a barcode.

Bulk TCR libraries used previously described methods and listed TCR primers. TCRdb re-analysed the PCR reads in MiXCR, keeping a single row per CDR3 protein. Of around 470,000 distinct CDR3 sequences listed, about a fifth are singletons. This clonotype has just a few counts. Its antigen is currently unknown. V was clipped by 9 bases and J by 4 bases, with 24 bases between them. CDR1 is SNHLY, CDR2 FYNNEI, per germline. The CDR3 totals 16 residues. Naive CD8 T cells were sorted as CD8+CD4-CCR7+CD45RA+. The chain recombines TRBV2 with TRBJ1-1, with no clear D. The TCR comes from a human donor in good health. Some libraries in this study had Jurkat cell RNA spiked in. The sequencing sample was made of naive CD8+ T cells from blood, with Jurkat cell RNA spiked in. Regarding subset: FACS-sorted CD8+CD4-CCR7+CD45RA+ naive T cells. CDR3 amino acids: CASSTPLGGDGTEAFF. CDR3 sequence (DNA): TGTGCCAGTTCAACCCCGTTGGGAGGTGATGGCACTGAAGCTTTCTTT.